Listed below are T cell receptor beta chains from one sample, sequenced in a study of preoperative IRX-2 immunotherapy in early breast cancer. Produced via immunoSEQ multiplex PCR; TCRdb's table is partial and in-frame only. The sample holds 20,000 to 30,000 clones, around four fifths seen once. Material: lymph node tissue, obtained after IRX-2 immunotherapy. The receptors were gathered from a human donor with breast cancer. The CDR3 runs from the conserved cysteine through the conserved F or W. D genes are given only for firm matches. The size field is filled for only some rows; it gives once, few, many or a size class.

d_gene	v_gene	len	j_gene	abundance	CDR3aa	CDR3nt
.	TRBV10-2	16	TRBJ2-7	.	CASSGSGSDLSYEQYF	TGCGCCAGCAGTGGATCAGGCAGCGACCTCTCCTACGAGCAGTACTTC
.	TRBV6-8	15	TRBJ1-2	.	CASAPRRGGNYGYTF	TGTGCCAGCGCTCCCCGGAGGGGAGGGAACTATGGCTACACCTTC
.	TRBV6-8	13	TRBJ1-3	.	CATGGNSGNTIYF	TGTGCCACTGGAGGGAACTCTGGAAACACCATATATTTT
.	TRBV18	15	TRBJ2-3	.	CASSPNQGSTDTQYF	TGTGCCAGCTCACCCAACCAGGGCAGCACAGATACGCAGTATTTT
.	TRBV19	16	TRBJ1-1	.	CASSSPFRVVNTEAFF	TGTGCCAGTAGTTCCCCGTTCCGCGTAGTGAACACTGAAGCTTTCTTT
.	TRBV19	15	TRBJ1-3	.	CASTLRTESGNTIYF	TGTGCCAGTACTTTAAGGACGGAGTCTGGAAACACCATATATTTT
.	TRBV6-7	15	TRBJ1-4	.	CASIRDISTNEKLFF	TGTGCCAGCATTAGGGACATTTCAACTAATGAAAAACTGTTTTTT
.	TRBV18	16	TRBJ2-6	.	CASSPPGRSGANVLTF	TGTGCCAGCTCACCACCGGGGCGCTCTGGGGCCAACGTCCTGACTTTC
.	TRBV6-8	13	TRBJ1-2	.	CASSYSFSLGYTF	TGTGCCAGCAGTTACTCTTTTTCACTTGGCTACACCTTC
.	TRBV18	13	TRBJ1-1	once	CASSPRGGTEAFF	TGTGCCAGCTCACCGCGCGGGGGCACTGAAGCTTTCTTT
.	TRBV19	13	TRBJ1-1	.	CASTPTVNTEAFF	TGTGCCAGTACCCCGACTGTGAACACTGAAGCTTTCTTT
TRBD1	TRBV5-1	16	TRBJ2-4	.	CASSVQGAGAKNIQYF	TGCGCCAGCAGCGTACAGGGGGCTGGGGCCAAAAACATTCAGTACTTC
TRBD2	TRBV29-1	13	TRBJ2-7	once	CSEGFSGPDEQYF	TGCAGCGAGGGATTTAGCGGGCCGGACGAGCAGTACTTC
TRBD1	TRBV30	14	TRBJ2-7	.	CAWGGTGDPYEQYF	TGTGCCTGGGGGGGAACAGGGGACCCCTACGAGCAGTACTTC
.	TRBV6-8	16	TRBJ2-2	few	CASSYSLGRNTGELFF	TGTGCCAGCAGTTACTCACTCGGACGGAACACCGGGGAGCTGTTTTTT
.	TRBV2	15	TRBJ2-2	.	CASSVVAGYTGELFF	TGTGCCAGCAGCGTAGTGGCCGGTTACACCGGGGAGCTGTTTTTT
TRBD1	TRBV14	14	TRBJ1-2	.	CASSQGQGNYGYTF	TGTGCCAGCAGCCAAGGACAGGGCAACTATGGCTACACCTTC
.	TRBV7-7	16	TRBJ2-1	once	CASSHVARTQDGEQFF	TGTGCCAGCAGCCACGTTGCCCGGACCCAAGACGGGGAGCAGTTCTTC
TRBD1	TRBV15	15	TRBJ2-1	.	CATSRQGARSDEQFF	TGTGCCACCAGCAGACAGGGGGCAAGGAGCGATGAGCAGTTCTTC
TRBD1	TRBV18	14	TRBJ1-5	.	CASSARQGGQPQHF	TGTGCCAGCTCAGCCCGACAGGGTGGTCAGCCCCAGCATTTT
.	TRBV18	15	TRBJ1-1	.	CASSPFYEGNTEAFF	TGTGCCAGCTCACCCTTTTATGAGGGTAACACTGAAGCTTTCTTT
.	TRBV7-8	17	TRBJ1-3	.	CASSLGHQGGLGNTIYF	TGTGCCAGCAGCTTAGGGCATCAGGGAGGCCTTGGAAACACCATATATTTT
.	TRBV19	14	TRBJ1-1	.	CASSIFLGNTEAFF	TGTGCCAGTAGTATATTTTTGGGGAACACTGAAGCTTTCTTT
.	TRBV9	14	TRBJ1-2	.	CASSVVGANYGYTF	TGTGCCAGCAGCGTAGTGGGGGCTAACTATGGCTACACCTTC
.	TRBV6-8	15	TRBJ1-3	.	CASAIATGSGNTIYF	TGTGCCAGCGCAATAGCGACAGGCTCTGGAAACACCATATATTTT
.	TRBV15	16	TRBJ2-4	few	CATSRDRGAGRNIQYF	TGTGCCACCAGCAGAGATAGGGGGGCGGGGAGAAACATTCAGTACTTC
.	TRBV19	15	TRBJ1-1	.	CASSIDPPGRTEAFF	TGTGCCAGTAGTATAGATCCCCCAGGGCGGACTGAAGCTTTCTTT
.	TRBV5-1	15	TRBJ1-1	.	CASSSLGRMNTEAFF	TGCGCCAGCAGCAGCTTGGGACGGATGAACACTGAAGCTTTCTTT
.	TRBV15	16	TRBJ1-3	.	CATSRDLGGAGNTIYF	TGTGCCACCAGCAGAGATCTGGGGGGCGCTGGAAACACCATATATTTT
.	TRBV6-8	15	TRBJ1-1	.	CASSGSGNAGTEAFF	TGTGCCAGCAGTGGCTCAGGGAACGCTGGCACTGAAGCTTTCTTT
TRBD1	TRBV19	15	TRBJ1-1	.	CASSMKTGGWTEAFF	TGTGCCAGTAGTATGAAAACAGGGGGCTGGACTGAAGCTTTCTTT
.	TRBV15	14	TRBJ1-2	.	CATSRDGPSYGYTF	TGTGCCACCAGCAGAGATGGGCCCTCCTATGGCTACACCTTC
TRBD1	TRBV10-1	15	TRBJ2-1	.	CASSGTGVTYNEQFF	TGCGCCAGCTCCGGGACAGGGGTCACCTACAATGAGCAGTTCTTC
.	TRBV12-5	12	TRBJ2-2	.	CASGFPGGELFF	TGTGCTAGTGGTTTCCCCGGCGGGGAGCTGTTTTTT
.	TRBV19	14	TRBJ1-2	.	CASSMDTRSGGYTF	TGTGCCAGTAGTATGGACACCCGAAGCGGTGGCTACACCTTC
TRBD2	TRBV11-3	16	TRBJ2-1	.	CASSPYRTSGENEQFF	TGTGCCAGCAGCCCCTATCGGACTAGCGGCGAAAATGAGCAGTTCTTC
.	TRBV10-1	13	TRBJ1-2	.	CASSEASNYGYTF	TGCGCCAGCAGTGAGGCAAGCAACTATGGCTACACCTTC
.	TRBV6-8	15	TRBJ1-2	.	CASSYSGAQGYGYTF	TGTGCCAGCAGTTACTCAGGGGCGCAGGGCTATGGCTACACCTTC
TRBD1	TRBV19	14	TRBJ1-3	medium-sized	CASNQDRGRNTIYF	TGTGCCAGTAACCAGGACAGGGGGCGGAACACCATATATTTT
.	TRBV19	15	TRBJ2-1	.	CASSILTRTWGRQFF	TGTGCCAGTAGTATATTAACCCGGACCTGGGGAAGGCAGTTCTTC
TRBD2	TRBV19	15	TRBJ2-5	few	CASSRLAGYQETQYF	TGTGCCAGTAGCCGACTAGCGGGGTACCAAGAGACCCAGTACTTC
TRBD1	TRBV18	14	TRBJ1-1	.	CASSPITGGAEAFF	TGTGCCAGCTCACCAATAACAGGGGGGGCTGAAGCTTTCTTT
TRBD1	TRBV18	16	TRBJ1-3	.	CASSPGTASSGNTIYF	TGTGCCAGCTCACCAGGGACAGCAAGCTCTGGAAACACCATATATTTT
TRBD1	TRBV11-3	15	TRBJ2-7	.	CASSQGQGPAYEQYF	TGTGCCAGCAGCCAGGGACAGGGGCCCGCCTACGAGCAGTACTTC
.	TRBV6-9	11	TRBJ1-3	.	CATLTGNTIYF	TGTGCCACCCTTACAGGAAACACCATATATTTT
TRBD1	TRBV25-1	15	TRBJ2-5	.	CASSLGQGGQETQYF	TGTGCCAGCAGCTTGGGACAGGGGGGACAAGAGACCCAGTACTTC